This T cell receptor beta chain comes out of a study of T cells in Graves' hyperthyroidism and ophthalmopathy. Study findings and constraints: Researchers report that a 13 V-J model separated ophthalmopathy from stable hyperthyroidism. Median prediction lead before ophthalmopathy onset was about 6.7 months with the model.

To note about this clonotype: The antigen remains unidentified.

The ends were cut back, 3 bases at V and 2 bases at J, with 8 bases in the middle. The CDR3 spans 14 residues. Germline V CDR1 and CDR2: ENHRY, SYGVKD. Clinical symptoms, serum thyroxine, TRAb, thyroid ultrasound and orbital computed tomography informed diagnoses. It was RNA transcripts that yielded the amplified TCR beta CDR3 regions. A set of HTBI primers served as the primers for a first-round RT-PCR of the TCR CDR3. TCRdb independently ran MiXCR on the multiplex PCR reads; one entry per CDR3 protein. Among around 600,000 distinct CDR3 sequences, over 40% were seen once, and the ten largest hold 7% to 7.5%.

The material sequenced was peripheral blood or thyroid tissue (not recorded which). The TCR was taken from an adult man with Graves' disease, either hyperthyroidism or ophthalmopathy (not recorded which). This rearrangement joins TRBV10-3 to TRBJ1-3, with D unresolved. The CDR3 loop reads CAISELGTGNTIYF. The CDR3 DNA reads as TGTGCCATCAGTGAATTGGGGACTGGAAACACCATATATTTT.